Listed below are T cell receptor beta chains from one sample, sequenced in a study of somatic mutations in cytotoxic T cells in rheumatoid arthritis. The method was immunoSEQ multiplex PCR; TCRdb's version includes in-frame clones alone and lacks a portion of them. The sample lists under 11,000 clones; 65% to 85% were seen once. The specimen was CD8+ T cells sorted from blood. Receptor source: an adult with rheumatoid arthritis. Each CDR3 is given with its conserved first and last residue. D genes are given only for firm matches. Not all rows give a size; the values are once, few, many and, for expanded clones, a class.

- TRBJ2-3 TRBV5-4 once TGTGCCAGCAGCTTTGGCCCAGATACGCAGTATTTT CASSFGPDTQYF
TRBD1 TRBJ1-5 TRBV27 - TGTGCCAGCAGTTTCGGGACAGGGGGAAATCAGCCCCAGCATTTT CASSFGTGGNQPQHF
- TRBJ2-5 TRBV5-1 - TGCGCCAGCAGCCGAATCCCCCGGACAGAAGAGACCCAGTACTTC CASSRIPRTEETQYF
- TRBJ2-5 TRBV9 - TGTGCCAGCAGCTTAGGGGGACTCCAAGAGACCCAGTACTTC CASSLGGLQETQYF
- TRBJ2-5 TRBV6-6 - TGTGCCAGCAGTTACTCCCGGGTCAGCCTCCAAGAGACCCAGTACTTC CASSYSRVSLQETQYF
- TRBJ1-5 TRBV5-5 - TGTGCCAGCAGCTTGGGGCCCTCGGGCAATCAGCCCCAGCATTTT CASSLGPSGNQPQHF
- TRBJ1-3 TRBV9 - TGTGCCAGCAGCGTAGGGTCTTCTGGAAACACCATATATTTT CASSVGSSGNTIYF
- TRBJ1-6 TRBV19 - TGTGCCAGTAGCCCGGACCGGGTGGAGTCCTATAATTCACCCCTCCACTTT CASSPDRVESYNSPLHF
TRBD1 TRBJ2-4 TRBV7-9 - TGTGCCAGCAGCAACAGGGGGCGAGGAAACATTCAGTACTTC CASSNRGRGNIQYF
- TRBJ2-7 TRBV11-2 - TGTGCCAGCAGCTTGCCACAGAGCTCCTACGAGCAGTACTTC CASSLPQSSYEQYF
- TRBJ2-1 TRBV6-6 - TGTGCCAGCAGTCCCTCAATCAATGAGCAGTTCTTC CASSPSINEQFF
TRBD2 TRBJ2-2 TRBV11-2 - TGTGCCAGCAGCTCAGGGACTAGGGTCACCGGGGAGCTGTTTTTT CASSSGTRVTGELFF
- TRBJ2-2 TRBV6-1 - TGTGCCAGCAGTCAGACGGACACCGGGGAGCTGTTTTTT CASSQTDTGELFF
TRBD2 TRBJ2-3 TRBV2 - TGTGCCAGCAGTGAATGGGGCGGGGGGGCTGGAGATACGCAGTATTTT CASSEWGGGAGDTQYF
- TRBJ2-7 TRBV15 - TGTGCCACCAGCAGAGCTCCAGGAGGGGCCTACGAGCAGTACTTC CATSRAPGGAYEQYF
TRBD1 TRBJ1-2 TRBV5-1 - TGCGCCAGCAGCAACGGGGACAGGGCAGAATTTAACTATGGCTACACCTTC CASSNGDRAEFNYGYTF
- TRBJ2-1 TRBV13 - TGTGCCAGCAGCTCCCCGGGCCCCCATCTCGGTGAGCAGTTCTTC CASSSPGPHLGEQFF
TRBD2 TRBJ2-7 TRBV6-6 - TGTGCCAGCTCTCCTCTCGGGACTACCTACGAGCAGTACTTC CASSPLGTTYEQYF
- TRBJ1-1 TRBV6-6 - TGTGCCAGCAGTTACTCGGGGGGTATGCGAGCTTTCTTT CASSYSGGMRAFF
- TRBJ2-1 TRBV27 - TGTGCCAGCAGTCCCTTTTCGGGGAGCCTCCTGGATGAGCAGTTCTTC CASSPFSGSLLDEQFF
- TRBJ2-7 TRBV30 - TGTGCCGTACAGGTTTTGACCTACGAGCAGTACTTC CAVQVLTYEQYF